This record looks at one TCR beta chain sequence and its context. This record comes from a study of blood T cell repertoires in COVID-19. In the authors' methods: Reference gene primers were amplified, and this amplification served to estimate nucleated cell counts. Profiled with immunoSEQ multiplex PCR; TCRdb holds only in-frame clones, not every one. Clonal size and the V and J genes are those of that table, whereas D and trimming came from the DNA. The data contain roughly 440,000 clones, approximately 89% of them singletons. The CDR3 extends over 15 amino acids. The ends lost 3 bases at V and 4 bases at J; junction bases unmatched: 7. Germline lookup yields CDR1 LNHDA and CDR2 SQIVND (reference sequence).

This chain links TRBV19 with TRBJ2-5, with TRBD2 matching 8 bases. The sequencing input was peripheral blood. This TCR came from a woman between 50 and 59 years old with COVID-19, enrolled during active disease. CDR3 sequence (DNA): TGTGCCAGTAGTATGGCGGGGGGCTTGGGAGAGACCCAGTACTTC. It codes for CASSMAGGLGETQYF.